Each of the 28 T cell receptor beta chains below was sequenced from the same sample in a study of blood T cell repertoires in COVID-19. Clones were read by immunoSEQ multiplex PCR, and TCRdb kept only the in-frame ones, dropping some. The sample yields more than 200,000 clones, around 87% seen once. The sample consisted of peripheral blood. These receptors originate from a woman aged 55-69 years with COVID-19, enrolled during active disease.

This chain's CDR3 is CSVEAGTGNTIYF. For the CDR3, the DNA is TGCAGCGTTGAAGCCGGGACTGGAAACACCATATATTTT. The V gene is TRBV29-1, the J gene TRBJ1-3; no firm D call. With 1 base removed from V and 2 bases from J, the gap between germline ends came to 6 bases. CDR1 is SQVTM and CDR2 is ANQGSEA in the germline V gene. The CDR3 covers 13 residues. The full variable domain, in which reference TRBV29-1 and TRBJ1-3 provide the parts outside the CDR3, is SAVISQKPSRDICQRGTSLTIQCQVDSQVTMMFWYRQQPGQSLTLIATANQGSEATYESGFVIDKFPISRPNLTFSTLTVSNMSPEDSSIYLCSVEAGTGNTIYFGEGSWLTVV.

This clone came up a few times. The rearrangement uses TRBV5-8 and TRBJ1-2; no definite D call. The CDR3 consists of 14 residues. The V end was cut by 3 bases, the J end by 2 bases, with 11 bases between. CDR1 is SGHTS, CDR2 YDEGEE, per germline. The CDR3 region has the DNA TGTGCCAGCAGCTGGGTCTCGGGGAACTATGGCTACACCTTC. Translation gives CASSWVSGNYGYTF.

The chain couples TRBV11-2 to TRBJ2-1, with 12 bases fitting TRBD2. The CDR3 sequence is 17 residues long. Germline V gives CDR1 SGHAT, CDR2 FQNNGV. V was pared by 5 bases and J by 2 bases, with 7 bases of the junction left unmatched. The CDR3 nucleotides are TGTGCCAGCAGCCCTCGACTAGCGGGAGAGGCCTACAATGAGCAGTTCTTC. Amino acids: CASSPRLAGEAYNEQFF.

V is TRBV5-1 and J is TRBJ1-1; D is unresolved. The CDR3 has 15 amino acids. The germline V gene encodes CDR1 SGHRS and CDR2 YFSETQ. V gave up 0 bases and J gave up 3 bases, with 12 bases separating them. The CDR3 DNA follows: TGCGCCAGCAGCTTGGACGTAAGCCGGGACACTGAAGCTTTCTTT. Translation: CASSLDVSRDTEAFF. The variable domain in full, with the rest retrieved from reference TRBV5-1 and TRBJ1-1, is KAGVTQTPRYLIKTRGQQVTLSCSPISGHRSVSWYQQTPGQGLQFLFEYFSETQRNKGNFPGRFSGRQFSNSRSEMNVSTLELGDSALYLCASSLDVSRDTEAFFGQGTRLTVV.

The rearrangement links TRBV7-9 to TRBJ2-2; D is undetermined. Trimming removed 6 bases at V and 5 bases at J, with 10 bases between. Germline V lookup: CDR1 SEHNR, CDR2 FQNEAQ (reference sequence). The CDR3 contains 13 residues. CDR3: CASSPVATGELFF. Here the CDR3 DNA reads TGTGCCAGCAGTCCTGTAGCTACCGGGGAGCTGTTTTTT. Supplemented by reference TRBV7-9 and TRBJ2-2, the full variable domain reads DTGVSQNPRHKITKRGQNVTFRCDPISEHNRLYWYRQTLGQGPEFLTYFQNEAQLEKSRLLSDRFSAERPKGSFSTLEIQRTEQGDSAMYLCASSPVATGELFFGEGSRLTVL.

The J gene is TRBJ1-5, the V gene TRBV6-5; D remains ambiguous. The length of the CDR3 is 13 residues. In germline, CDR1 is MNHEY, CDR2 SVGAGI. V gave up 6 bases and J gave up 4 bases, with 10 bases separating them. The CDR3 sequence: CASRDGSNQPQHF. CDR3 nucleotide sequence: TGTGCCAGCAGGGACGGGAGTAATCAGCCCCAGCATTTT.

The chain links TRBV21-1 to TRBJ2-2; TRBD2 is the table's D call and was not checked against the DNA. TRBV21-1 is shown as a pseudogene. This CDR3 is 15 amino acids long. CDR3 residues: CASSKERSLTGELFF. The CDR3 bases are TGTGCCAGCAGCAAAGAAAGGAGTTTGACCGGGGAGCTGTTTTTT.

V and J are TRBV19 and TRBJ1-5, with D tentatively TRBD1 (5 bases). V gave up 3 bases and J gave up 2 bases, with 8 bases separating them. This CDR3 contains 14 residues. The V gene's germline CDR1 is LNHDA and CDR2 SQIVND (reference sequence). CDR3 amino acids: CASSMVTGNQPQHF. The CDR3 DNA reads TGTGCCAGTAGTATGGTGACAGGCAATCAGCCCCAGCATTTT. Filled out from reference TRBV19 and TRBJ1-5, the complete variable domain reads DGGITQSPKYLFRKEGQNVTLSCEQNLNHDAMYWYRQDPGQGLRLIYYSQIVNDFQKGDIAEGYSVSREKKESFPLTVTSAQKNPTAFYLCASSMVTGNQPQHFGDGTRLSIL.

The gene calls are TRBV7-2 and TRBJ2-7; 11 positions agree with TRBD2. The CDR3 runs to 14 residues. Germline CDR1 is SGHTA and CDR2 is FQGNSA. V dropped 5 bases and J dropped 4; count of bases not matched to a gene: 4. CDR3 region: CASSRTSGPYEQYF. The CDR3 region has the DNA TGTGCCAGCAGCCGGACTAGCGGGCCGTACGAGCAGTACTTC.

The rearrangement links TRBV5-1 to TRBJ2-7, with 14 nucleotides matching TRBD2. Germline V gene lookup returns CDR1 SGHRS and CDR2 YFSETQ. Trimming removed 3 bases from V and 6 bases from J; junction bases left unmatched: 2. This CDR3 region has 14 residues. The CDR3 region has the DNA TGCGCCAGCAGCTCCGGGACTAGCGGGAGCGAGCAGTACTTC. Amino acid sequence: CASSSGTSGSEQYF.

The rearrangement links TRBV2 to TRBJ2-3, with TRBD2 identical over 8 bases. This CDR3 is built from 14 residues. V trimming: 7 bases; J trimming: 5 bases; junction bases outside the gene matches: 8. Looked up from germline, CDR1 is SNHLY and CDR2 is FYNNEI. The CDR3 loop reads CASTIWREVDTQYF. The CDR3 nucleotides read TGTGCCAGCACCATATGGCGGGAGGTAGATACGCAGTATTTT.

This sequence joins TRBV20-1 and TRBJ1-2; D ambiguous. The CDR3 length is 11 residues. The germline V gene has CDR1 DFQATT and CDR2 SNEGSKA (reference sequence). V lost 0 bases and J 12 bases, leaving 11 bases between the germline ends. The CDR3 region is CSAREQSHDTF. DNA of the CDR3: TGCAGTGCTAGAGAGCAGTCCCACGACACCTTC.

CDR3 coding DNA: TGCAGTGCCAGTTTTGTCGACACCATATATTTT. Translating it yields CSASFVDTIYF. The J gene is TRBJ1-3, the V gene TRBV20-1; D remains ambiguous. CDR1 and CDR2 (germline): DFQATT, SNEGSKA (reference sequence). There are 11 residues in the CDR3. V lost 6 bases and J lost 8, with 11 bases in between.

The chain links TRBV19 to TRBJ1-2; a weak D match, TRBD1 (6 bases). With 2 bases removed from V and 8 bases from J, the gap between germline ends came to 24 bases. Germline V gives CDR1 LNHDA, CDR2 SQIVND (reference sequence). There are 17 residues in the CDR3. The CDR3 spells CASSILEVAGAGRGYTF. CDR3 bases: TGTGCCAGTAGTATATTAGAGGTGGCAGGGGCCGGTCGAGGCTACACCTTC. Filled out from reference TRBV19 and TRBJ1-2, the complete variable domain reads DGGITQSPKYLFRKEGQNVTLSCEQNLNHDAMYWYRQDPGQGLRLIYYSQIVNDFQKGDIAEGYSVSREKKESFPLTVTSAQKNPTAFYLCASSILEVAGAGRGYTFGSGTRLTVV.

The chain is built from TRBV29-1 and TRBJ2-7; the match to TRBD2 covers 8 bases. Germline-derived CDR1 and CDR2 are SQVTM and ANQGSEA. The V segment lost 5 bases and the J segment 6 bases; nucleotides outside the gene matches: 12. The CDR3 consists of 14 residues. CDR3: CSVRLAGTLTEQYF. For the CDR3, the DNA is TGCAGCGTTCGTTTAGCGGGGACCCTCACCGAGCAGTACTTC.

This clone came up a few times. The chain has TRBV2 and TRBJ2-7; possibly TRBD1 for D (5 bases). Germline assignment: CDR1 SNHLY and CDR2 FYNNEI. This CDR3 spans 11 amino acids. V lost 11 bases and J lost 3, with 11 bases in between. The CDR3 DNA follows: TGTGCCGGTAGACAGTACTACGAGCAGTACTTC. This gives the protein CAGRQYYEQYF.

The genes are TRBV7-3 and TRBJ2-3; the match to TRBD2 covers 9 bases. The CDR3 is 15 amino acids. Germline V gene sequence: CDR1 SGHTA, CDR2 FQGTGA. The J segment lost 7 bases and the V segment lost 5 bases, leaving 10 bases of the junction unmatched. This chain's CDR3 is CASSATSGPLYTQYF. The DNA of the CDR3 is TGTGCCAGCAGCGCGACTAGCGGCCCCCTCTATACGCAGTATTTT.

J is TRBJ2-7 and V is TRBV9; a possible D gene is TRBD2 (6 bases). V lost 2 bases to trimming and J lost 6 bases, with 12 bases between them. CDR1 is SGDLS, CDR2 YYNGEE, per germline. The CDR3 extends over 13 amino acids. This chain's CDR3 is CASSVRLGSEQYF. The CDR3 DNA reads TGTGCCAGCAGCGTCCGACTAGGTAGCGAGCAGTACTTC. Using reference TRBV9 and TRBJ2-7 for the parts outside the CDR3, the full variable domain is DSGVTQTPKHLITATGQRVTLRCSPRSGDLSVYWYQQSLDQGLQFLIQYYNGEERAKGNILERFSAQQFPDLHSELNLSSLELGDSALYFCASSVRLGSEQYFGPGTRLTVT.

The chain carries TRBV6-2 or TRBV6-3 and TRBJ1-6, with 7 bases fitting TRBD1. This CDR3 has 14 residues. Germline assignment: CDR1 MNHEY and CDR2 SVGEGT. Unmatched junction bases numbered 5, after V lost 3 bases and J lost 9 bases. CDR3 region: CASSYTTGISPLHF. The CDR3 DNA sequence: TGTGCCAGCAGTTATACGACAGGGATTTCACCCCTCCACTTT.

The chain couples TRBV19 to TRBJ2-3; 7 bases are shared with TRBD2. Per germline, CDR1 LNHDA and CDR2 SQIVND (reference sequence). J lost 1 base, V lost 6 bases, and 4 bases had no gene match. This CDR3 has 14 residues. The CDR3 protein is CASRQSGGTDTQYF. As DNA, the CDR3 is TGTGCCAGTAGGCAGAGCGGGGGCACAGATACGCAGTATTTT.

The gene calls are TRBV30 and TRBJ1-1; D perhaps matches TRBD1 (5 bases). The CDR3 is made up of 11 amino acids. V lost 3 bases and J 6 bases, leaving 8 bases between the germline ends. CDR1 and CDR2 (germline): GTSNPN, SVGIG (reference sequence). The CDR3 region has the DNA TGTGCCTGGAGCCGACAGTCTGAAGCTTTCTTT. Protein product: CAWSRQSEAFF.

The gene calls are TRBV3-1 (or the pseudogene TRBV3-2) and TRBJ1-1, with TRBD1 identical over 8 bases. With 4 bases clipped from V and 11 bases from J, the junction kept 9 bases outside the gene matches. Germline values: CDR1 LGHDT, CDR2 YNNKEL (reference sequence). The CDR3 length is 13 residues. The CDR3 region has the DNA TGTGCCAGCAGCCCACCAGGGGGCGTTCGGGCTTTCTTT. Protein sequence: CASSPPGGVRAFF.

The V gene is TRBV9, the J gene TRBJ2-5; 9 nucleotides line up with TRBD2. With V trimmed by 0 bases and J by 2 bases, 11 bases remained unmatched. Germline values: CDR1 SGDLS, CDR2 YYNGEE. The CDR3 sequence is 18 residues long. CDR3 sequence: CASSVGVIAGVGQETQYF. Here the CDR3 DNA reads TGTGCCAGCAGCGTAGGAGTAATAGCGGGAGTGGGGCAAGAGACCCAGTACTTC.

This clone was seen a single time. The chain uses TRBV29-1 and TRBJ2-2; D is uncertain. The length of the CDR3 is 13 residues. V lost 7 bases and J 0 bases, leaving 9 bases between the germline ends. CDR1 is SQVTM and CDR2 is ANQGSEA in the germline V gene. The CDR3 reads CSGGASNTGELFF. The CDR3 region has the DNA TGCAGCGGAGGCGCGTCGAACACCGGGGAGCTGTTTTTT.

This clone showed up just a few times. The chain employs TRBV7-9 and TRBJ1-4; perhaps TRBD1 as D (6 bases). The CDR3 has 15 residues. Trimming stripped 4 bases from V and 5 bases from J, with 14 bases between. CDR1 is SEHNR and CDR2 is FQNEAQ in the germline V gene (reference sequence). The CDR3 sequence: CASSSPGQGNEKLFF. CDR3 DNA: TGTGCCAGCAGCTCCCCCGGCCAGGGGAATGAAAAACTGTTTTTT.

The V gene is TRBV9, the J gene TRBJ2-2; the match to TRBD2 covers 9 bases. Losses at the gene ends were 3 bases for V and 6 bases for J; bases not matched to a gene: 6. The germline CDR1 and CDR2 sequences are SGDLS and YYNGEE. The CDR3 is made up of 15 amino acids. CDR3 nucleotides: TGTGCCAGCAGCGGGGTTAGCGGGAGATCCGGGGAGCTGTTTTTT. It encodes CASSGVSGRSGELFF. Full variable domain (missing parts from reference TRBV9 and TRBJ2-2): DSGVTQTPKHLITATGQRVTLRCSPRSGDLSVYWYQQSLDQGLQFLIQYYNGEERAKGNILERFSAQQFPDLHSELNLSSLELGDSALYFCASSGVSGRSGELFFGEGSRLTVL.

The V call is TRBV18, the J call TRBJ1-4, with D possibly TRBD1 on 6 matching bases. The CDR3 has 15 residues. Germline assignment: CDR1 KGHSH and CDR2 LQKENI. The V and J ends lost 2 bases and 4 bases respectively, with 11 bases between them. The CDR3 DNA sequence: TGTGCCAGCTCACCATCCCGGGGACATAATGAAAAACTGTTTTTT. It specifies CASSPSRGHNEKLFF.

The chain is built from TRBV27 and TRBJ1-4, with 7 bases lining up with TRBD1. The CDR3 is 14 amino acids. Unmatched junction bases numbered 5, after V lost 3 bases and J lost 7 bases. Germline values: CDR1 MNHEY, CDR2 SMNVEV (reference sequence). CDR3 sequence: CASSFVGQAEKLFF. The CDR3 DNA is TGTGCCAGCAGTTTCGTTGGACAGGCTGAAAAACTGTTTTTT.